The 31 T cell receptor beta chains below all came from one sample that was sequenced in a study of T cell changes during pregnancy in multiple sclerosis. Some clones are missing from TCRdb's copy, which holds only in-frame ones; the method was immunoSEQ multiplex PCR. The sample has some 48,000 clones; 95% are singletons. Sequences were derived from CD8+ T cells from peripheral blood mononuclear cells, sampled in the first trimester of pregnancy. These receptors originate from a female donor with multiple sclerosis, enrolled in a pregnancy study.

This chain connects TRBV4-1 to TRBJ1-5; TRBD1 might be the D (6 bases). This CDR3 spans 19 amino acids. CDR1 is MGHRA, CDR2 YSYEKL, per germline. The ends were cut back, 0 bases at V and 3 bases at J, with 21 bases in the middle. CDR3 nucleotides: TGCGCCAGCAGCCAAGATGGGGGGGGGCTCGTGGCTATCAATCAGCCCCAGCATTTT. The encoded protein is CASSQDGGGLVAINQPQHF.

This clone has a single count. The CDR3 here is CASSTTYSGTGELFF. In DNA form, the CDR3 reads TGTGCCAGCAGTACTACCTATTCGGGAACCGGGGAGCTGTTTTTT. The V and J genes are TRBV28 and TRBJ2-2, with D perhaps TRBD2 (5 bases). Germline loops: CDR1 MDHEN, CDR2 SYDVKM. With 5 bases removed from V and 5 bases from J, the gap between germline ends came to 15 bases. The length of the CDR3 is 15 residues.

This clone counts as medium-sized. The chain couples TRBV6-6 to TRBJ2-3; the D gene is possibly TRBD2 (5 bases). This CDR3 region has 12 residues. CDR1 is MNHNY and CDR2 is SVGAGI in the germline V gene (reference sequence). The ends were cut back, 7 bases at V and 2 bases at J, with 7 bases in the middle. In DNA, the CDR3 is TGTGCCAGCACGGGGAACACAGATACGCAGTATTTT. As protein: CASTGNTDTQYF.

The V call is TRBV30, the J call TRBJ2-7; D possibly corresponds to TRBD1 (8 bases). Trimming cost V 3 bases and J 3 bases, with 21 bases left between them. The germline V gene has CDR1 GTSNPN and CDR2 SVGIG (reference sequence). This CDR3 comprises 16 residues. The CDR3 DNA reads TGTGCCTGGAGCGCCCGTACACAGGGGGAGGGCTACGAGCAGTACTTC. Translating gives CAWSARTQGEGYEQYF.

This chain uses TRBV7-9 with TRBJ2-4, with 8 bases lining up with TRBD1. Germline CDR1 and CDR2: SEHNR and FQNEAQ (reference sequence). Trimming took 5 bases from V and 0 from J; bases not matched to a gene: 6. This CDR3 has 16 amino acids. The CDR3 here is CASSQGQGLAKNIQYF. The CDR3 DNA reads TGTGCCAGCAGCCAAGGACAGGGCCTAGCCAAAAACATTCAGTACTTC.

This clone has a single count. CDR3 amino acids: CASSLLGQGLEAFF. The CDR3 bases are TGTGCCAGCAGTTTATTGGGACAGGGCCTTGAAGCTTTCTTT. V usage is TRBV27 and J usage is TRBJ1-1; 9 nucleotides match TRBD1. The J segment lost 7 bases and the V segment lost 1 base, leaving 4 bases of the junction unmatched. The CDR3 runs 14 residues. Per germline, CDR1 MNHEY and CDR2 SMNVEV (reference sequence).

This clone qualifies as large. J is TRBJ2-7 and V is TRBV20-1, with TRBD2 as a possible D gene (6 bases). Trimming took off 5 bases at V and 6 bases at J, with 11 bases between the two ends. The germline V gene has CDR1 DFQATT and CDR2 SNEGSKA (reference sequence). The CDR3 totals 11 residues. The CDR3 loop is CSARRLVEQYF. CDR3 in DNA: TGCAGTGCTCGAAGACTAGTCGAGCAGTACTTC.

This clone has only one observation. The gene calls are TRBV7-8 and TRBJ1-1; 8 bases agree with TRBD1. The CDR3 contains 15 residues. V dropped 5 bases and J dropped 5; count of bases not matched to a gene: 10. The germline V gene encodes CDR1 SGHVS and CDR2 FQNEAQ. DNA for the CDR3: TGTGCCAGCAGCACAGCTACAGGGGGAGGAACTGAAGCTTTCTTT. Encoded protein: CASSTATGGGTEAFF. Combining the CDR3 with reference TRBV7-8 and TRBJ1-1 gives the whole variable domain GAGVSQSPRYKVAKRGQDVALRCDPISGHVSLFWYQQALGQGPEFLTYFQNEAQLDKSGLPSDRFFAERPEGSVSTLKIQRTQQEDSAVYLCASSTATGGGTEAFFGQGTRLTVV.

The chain combines TRBV14 with TRBJ1-1, with 7 bases that match TRBD1. CDR3 size: 17 residues. Germline V gives CDR1 SGHDN, CDR2 FVKESK. The J segment lost 6 bases and the V segment lost 2 bases, leaving 15 bases of the junction unmatched. The CDR3 DNA sequence: TGTGCCAGCAGCCAAACCTGGGGAGGCGGGACAGAGGCTGAAGCTTTCTTT. It specifies CASSQTWGGGTEAEAFF.

In the case of this clone: The same CDR3 can be traced to other DNA sequences in this sample. The gene calls are TRBV27 and TRBJ2-7; D might be TRBD2 (6 bases). Per germline, CDR1 MNHEY and CDR2 SMNVEV (reference sequence). CDR3 length: 14 amino acids. With 3 bases removed from V and 4 bases from J, the gap between germline ends came to 13 bases. The CDR3 sequence: CASSLEGVGYEQYF. For the CDR3, the DNA is TGTGCCAGCAGTTTGGAGGGCGTCGGTTACGAGCAGTACTTC.

The chain combines TRBV2 with TRBJ1-1; D is unclear. CDR3 length equals 14 residues. Germline V gives CDR1 SNHLY, CDR2 FYNNEI. V was trimmed by 7 bases and J by 0 bases, leaving 12 bases between them. The CDR3 nucleotides are TGTGCCAGCACCTCGACACCCATGAACACTGAAGCTTTCTTT. It translates to CASTSTPMNTEAFF.

The chain uses TRBV19 and TRBJ2-5, with D hard to call. The germline gives CDR1 LNHDA, CDR2 SQIVND (reference sequence). The CDR3 covers 14 residues. V lost 3 bases and J 2 bases, leaving 10 bases between the germline ends. The CDR3 DNA reads TGTGCCAGTAGTATCTTGGCGACACAAGAGACCCAGTACTTC. Translation gives CASSILATQETQYF.

This chain links TRBV30 with TRBJ2-1, with D possibly being TRBD2 (5 bases). The V end was cut by 4 bases, the J end by 7 bases, with 11 bases between. Germline CDR1 is GTSNPN and CDR2 is SVGIG (reference sequence). There are 12 residues in the CDR3. DNA of the CDR3: TGTGCCTGGAATGTCGGGGTTAATGAGCAGTTCTTC. It specifies CAWNVGVNEQFF.

The V and J genes are TRBV27 and TRBJ1-2; D may be TRBD1 (6 bases). Germline CDR1 is MNHEY and CDR2 is SMNVEV (reference sequence). Trimming removed 6 bases at V and 4 bases at J, with 12 bases between. This CDR3 spans 13 amino acids. The CDR3 sequence: CASSPTGPYGYTF. In nucleotides, the CDR3 is TGTGCCAGCAGCCCGACAGGCCCCTATGGCTACACCTTC.

This chain links TRBV2 with TRBJ2-7; a weak D match, TRBD2 (5 bases). In germline, CDR1 is SNHLY, CDR2 FYNNEI. The CDR3 is 12 amino acids. V lost 6 bases and J lost 3, with 9 bases in between. The CDR3: CASRMGVYEQYF. CDR3 DNA: TGTGCCAGCAGAATGGGAGTCTACGAGCAGTACTTC.

This chain joins TRBV15 and TRBJ1-4; a possible D gene is TRBD1 (6 bases). V lost 1 base and J lost 7, with 13 bases in between. The V gene's germline CDR1 is LNHNV and CDR2 YYDKDF (reference sequence). This CDR3 has 15 residues. CDR3 region: CATSRAGQGSEKLFF. As DNA, the CDR3 is TGTGCCACCAGCAGAGCAGGGCAGGGGTCTGAAAAACTGTTTTTT.

V usage is TRBV6-5 and J usage is TRBJ2-1; 13 nucleotides match TRBD2. Germline V lookup: CDR1 MNHEY, CDR2 SVGAGI. The CDR3 spans 15 residues. Unmatched junction bases numbered 6, after V lost 5 bases and J lost 8 bases. The CDR3: CASSPGLAGPHEQFF. The CDR3 DNA reads as TGTGCCAGCAGTCCGGGACTAGCGGGACCACATGAGCAGTTCTTC.

The V and J genes are TRBV7-6 and TRBJ2-3, with D perhaps TRBD2 (6 bases). The germline CDR1 and CDR2 sequences are SGHVS and FNYEAQ. V dropped 0 bases and J dropped 1 base, with 11 bases sitting between them. This CDR3 is built from 16 residues. The CDR3 DNA is TGTGCCAGCAGCTTAGCTCCGGGGGAGGGCACAGATACGCAGTATTTT. It codes for CASSLAPGEGTDTQYF.

The V gene is TRBV13, the J gene TRBJ2-7; the D gene is possibly TRBD2 (6 bases). The germline V gene encodes CDR1 PRHDT and CDR2 FYEKMQ (reference sequence). V lost 5 bases and J lost 3, with 23 bases in between. The CDR3 spans 17 residues. CDR3 sequence: CASSPMTGEGYLYEQYF. DNA for the CDR3: TGTGCCAGCAGCCCTATGACGGGAGAAGGCTACCTCTACGAGCAGTACTTC.

The chain links TRBV14 to TRBJ2-7, with TRBD1 matching over 9 bases. Looked up from germline, CDR1 is SGHDN and CDR2 is FVKESK. V lost 6 bases and J lost 2; bases outside the gene matches: 5. CDR3 length equals 14 residues. The CDR3 loop is CASSPGTGTYEQYF. The CDR3 coding sequence is TGTGCCAGCAGTCCCGGGACAGGGACCTACGAGCAGTACTTC.

This sequence joins TRBV29-1 and TRBJ1-1, with D possibly matching TRBD1 (5 bases). The CDR3 is 12 residues long. CDR1 and CDR2 from the germline V gene are SQVTM and ANQGSEA. Between the trimmed V and J ends, which lost 6 bases and 1 base, there was a span of 9 bases. CDR3 residues: CSVDQGNTEAFF. CDR3 DNA: TGCAGCGTGGATCAGGGGAACACTGAAGCTTTCTTT.

This clone is a singleton in its sample. This rearrangement joins TRBV10-3 to TRBJ2-1; D not certain. Germline V gene sequence: CDR1 ENHRY, CDR2 SYGVKD. The CDR3 loop spans 13 amino acids. Trimming removed 6 bases from V and 7 bases from J, with 13 bases in between. CDR3 in amino acids: CAISFDPGNEQFF. CDR3 nucleotides: TGTGCCATCAGCTTCGATCCCGGGAATGAGCAGTTCTTC.

J is TRBJ1-1 and V is TRBV6-1; unclear D gene. V dropped 5 bases and J dropped 3 bases, with 10 bases sitting between them. The CDR3 spans 13 residues. Per the germline V gene, CDR1 is MNHNS and CDR2 is SASEGT. The CDR3 is CASSLRSHTEAFF. The CDR3 DNA sequence: TGTGCCAGCAGTTTGCGGTCACACACTGAAGCTTTCTTT.

The chain employs TRBV5-1 and TRBJ2-1; 9 nucleotides match TRBD1. CDR1 and CDR2 from the germline V gene are SGHRS and YFSETQ. This CDR3 comprises 15 residues. After removal of 4 bases from V and 5 bases from J, the junction contained 7 bases not matched to a gene. The CDR3 nucleotides read TGCGCCAGCAGCGGCCGGGACAGGGTAAACAATGAGCAGTTCTTC. Its translation is CASSGRDRVNNEQFF.

The CDR3, as DNA: TGTGCCAGTGCCGGGACAGGGCTTAATCAGCCCCAGCATTTT. Its translation: CASAGTGLNQPQHF. The genes are TRBV19 and TRBJ1-5; 9 nucleotides line up with TRBD1. The CDR3 totals 14 residues. Per germline, CDR1 LNHDA and CDR2 SQIVND (reference sequence). Trimming at V came to 8 bases and at J to 4 bases, leaving 6 bases not matched to a gene.

Only one count was recorded for this clone. The chain employs TRBV9 and TRBJ2-7; 12 bases are a match to TRBD2. The CDR3 length is 17 residues. After removal of 3 bases from V and 2 bases from J, the junction contained 9 bases not matched to a gene. CDR1 is SGDLS, CDR2 YYNGEE, per germline. CDR3 bases: TGTGCCAGCAGCGGCGGGACTAGCGGGCACAACCCCTACGAGCAGTACTTC. Its protein product is CASSGGTSGHNPYEQYF.

This clone was seen a single time. This sequence joins TRBV7-6 and TRBJ2-3; 7 bases agree with TRBD2. The germline V gene has CDR1 SGHVS and CDR2 FNYEAQ. This CDR3 has 14 residues. Unmatched junction bases numbered 5, after V lost 4 bases and J lost 4 bases. Written as DNA, the CDR3 is TGTGCCAGCAGCTGGGGGACTACCCCAGATACGCAGTATTTT. It specifies CASSWGTTPDTQYF.

The chain is built from TRBV2 and TRBJ1-2, with a weak D call TRBD1 (5 bases). The germline V gene has CDR1 SNHLY and CDR2 FYNNEI. This CDR3 has 14 residues. V was trimmed by 3 bases and J by 2 bases, leaving 10 bases between them. The CDR3 nucleotides are TGTGCCAGCAGTGATGCGACAGAGAACTATGGCTACACCTTC. Protein product: CASSDATENYGYTF.

This clone has just one count. The chain links TRBV19 to TRBJ1-2; D might be TRBD1 (5 bases). The length of the CDR3 is 15 residues. V lost 3 bases, J lost 4 bases, and 15 bases lay in between. The germline V gene has CDR1 LNHDA and CDR2 SQIVND (reference sequence). The CDR3, as DNA: TGTGCCAGTAGTATCTGGCAGGGTGCCTTCTATGGCTACACCTTC. It yields the protein CASSIWQGAFYGYTF. Filled out from reference TRBV19 and TRBJ1-2, the complete variable domain reads DGGITQSPKYLFRKEGQNVTLSCEQNLNHDAMYWYRQDPGQGLRLIYYSQIVNDFQKGDIAEGYSVSREKKESFPLTVTSAQKNPTAFYLCASSIWQGAFYGYTFGSGTRLTVV.

This clone was recorded only once. The rearrangement joins TRBV5-1 to TRBJ2-1; unclear D gene. Trimming took 0 bases from V and 3 from J, leaving 10 bases between them. This CDR3 comprises 15 residues. CDR1 SGHRS and CDR2 YFSETQ come from the germline V gene. CDR3 nucleotide sequence: TGCGCCAGCAGCTTGGCTAACCCCTTCTACAATGAGCAGTTCTTC. It specifies CASSLANPFYNEQFF.

The chain joins TRBV29-1 to TRBJ2-7, with D possibly being TRBD2 (5 bases). The CDR3 totals 10 residues. V lost 6 bases and J 9 bases, leaving 12 bases between the germline ends. The germline CDR1 and CDR2 sequences are SQVTM and ANQGSEA. The CDR3 protein is CSVITEGQYF. The CDR3 nucleotides read TGCAGCGTAATTACTGAGGGGCAGTACTTC.